This T cell receptor (beta chain) was found in a study of kidney transplant recipient with SARS-CoV-2 infection. Trimming cost V 7 bases and J 4 bases, with 23 bases left between them. This CDR3 has 16 amino acids. This clonotype was counted many times. TCRdb reprocessed the reads with MiXCR, giving one entry per CDR3 protein. The sample shows about 240,000 distinct CDR3 sequences, 25% to 30% of them seen only once. The rearrangement joins TRBV5-3 to TRBJ1-2, with no clear D. TRBV5-3 is placed among ORFs of uncertain function. This receptor was taken from a young adult male patient who had COVID-19 and was a kidney transplant recipient. A subset of T cells may come from the graft donor. This sample comprised a blood sample, obtained at baseline and on day 111 from a kidney transplant recipient. Written as DNA, the CDR3 is TGTGCCAGACGTGCAAGAGTGGTGAGAAAGACCTATGGCTACACCTTC. Translating it yields CARRARVVRKTYGYTF.